This TCR beta chain appears in the sequencing data of a study of cytomegalovirus exposure and HLA in healthy donors. Germline-derived CDR1 and CDR2 are SGHNT and YYREEE (reference sequence). The CDR3 contains 14 residues. The V segment lost 3 bases and the J segment 1 base; nucleotides outside the gene matches: 3. The PCR was carried out with 60 Vbeta primers and 13 Jbeta primers. Data came from immunoSEQ multiplex PCR; TCRdb stores just in-frame clones and leaves some out. This table holds roughly 95,000 clones, 82% found once. This clone was recorded once. The receptor's source is a man aged 25-40 years in good health and CMV-seropositive. V gene TRBV5-4 combines with J gene TRBJ2-5; TRBD1 matches at 7 bases. Specimen: PBMCs. CDR3: CASSSGQAQETQYF. Written as DNA, the CDR3 is TGTGCCAGCAGCTCAGGACAGGCCCAAGAGACCCAGTACTTC.